This T cell receptor (beta chain) was documented in a study of cytomegalovirus exposure and HLA in healthy donors. Whole-study findings and limits: Previously analyzed data showed that most TCR beta V segments were productive at a frequency of about 87% or about 30%. A later look showed TCR association rates differing by HLA locus, highest for DRB1 and lowest for HLA-C. As was reported, the classifier diagnosed cytomegalovirus status with high specificity and sensitivity. In a later analysis, most CMV-associated TCR beta chains appeared HLA-restricted.

A few counts support this clone. The antigen remains undetermined. PCR amplification relied on 60 Vbeta primers (plus 13 Jbeta primers). Libraries were prepared by immunoSEQ multiplex PCR; TCRdb keeps only in-frame clonotypes and omits some of them. Here the sample spans about 190,000 clones, approximately 12% being singletons. V was clipped by 4 bases and J by 0 bases; unmatched bases: 6. The CDR3 is made up of 18 amino acids. Germline loops: CDR1 SGHRS, CDR2 YFSETQ. The chain links TRBV5-1 to TRBJ2-6; 11 nucleotides match TRBD1. This clonotype was obtained from a man aged 45-60 years in good health and CMV-seropositive. Sequencing used PBMCs. The CDR3 reads CASSEGQGVNSGANVLTF. CDR3 DNA: TGCGCCAGCAGCGAGGGACAGGGGGTCAACTCTGGGGCCAACGTCCTGACTTTC.